These T cell receptor beta chains were read from a single sample in a study of OX40 agonist ivuxolimab in advanced cancers. Here immunoSEQ multiplex PCR was the method, and the copy in TCRdb shows in-frame clones only, minus some. The data hold around 80,000 clones, with about 86% observed a single time. Here the sequenced sample was CD4+ or CD8+ T cells sorted from blood, taken in a trial of the OX40 agonist ivuxolimab. These receptor sequences come from an adult with an advanced solid tumor such as melanoma, head and neck, liver or kidney cancer. CDR3s include the opening cysteine and the closing phenylalanine or tryptophan.

V gene	J gene	CDR3 protein
TRBV4-3	TRBJ1-2	CASSQSANYGYTF
TRBV5-4	TRBJ2-5	CASRQGPETQYF
TRBV7-9	TRBJ1-1	CASSSFTLTEAFF
TRBV6-5	TRBJ1-2	CASSYSQGVNYGYTF
TRBV7-9	TRBJ1-2	CASSFPLIDGGYTF
TRBV5-1	TRBJ2-3	CASSLVVGADTQYF
TRBV7-9	TRBJ1-6	CASSLAGTDNSPLHF
TRBV28	TRBJ1-5	CASSLSRQGGNQPQHF
TRBV11-3	TRBJ2-1	CASSTGGYNEQFF
TRBV18	TRBJ1-1	CASSPSLNTEAFF
TRBV21-1	TRBJ1-6	CASKNKKSSYNSPLHF
TRBV7-2	TRBJ1-2	CASSLGLGFDGYTF
TRBV6-1	TRBJ1-5	CASITGTGNQPQHF
TRBV7-2	TRBJ2-1	CASSFLVWGEQFF
TRBV7-3	TRBJ2-5	CASSSDRGETQYF
TRBV7-2	TRBJ2-7	CASSFAGGHEQYF
TRBV18	TRBJ2-7	CASSSSSYEQYF
TRBV7-6	TRBJ2-7	CASSLAGEGTYEQYF
TRBV2	TRBJ2-5	CASSEAGRGSGRHPTRQYF
TRBV2	TRBJ2-1	CASKVWAGTNNEQFF
TRBV5-1	TRBJ2-1	CASSRIAGALNEQFF
TRBV28	TRBJ2-2	CASSLGGRTGELFF
TRBV28	TRBJ2-5	CASQRLAGQETQYF
TRBV7-9	TRBJ2-3	CASSPGGSGAFTDTQYF
TRBV10-3	TRBJ2-1	CAISVEGRHNEQFF
TRBV6-1	TRBJ2-1	CASSKGLAAGNEQFF
TRBV14	TRBJ2-2	CASSQRRGSGGGNGELFF
TRBV27	TRBJ1-2	CASSLRGGAGYTF
TRBV28	TRBJ1-3	CASSRGRDFVGNTIYF
TRBV27	TRBJ2-7	CASRSTSGSSSEQYF
TRBV2	TRBJ1-4	CASSEAQRGTNEKLFF
TRBV2	TRBJ1-3	CASSEDRNTIYF
TRBV18	TRBJ1-4	CASSPKQGTRDEKLFF
TRBV27	TRBJ2-3	CATRGTPRSTDTQYF
TRBV27	TRBJ2-7	CASSSRGRTSYEQYF
TRBV7-9	TRBJ1-4	CASSERTEAGPGEKLFF
TRBV19	TRBJ1-5	CASSIGVDLPQHF
TRBV4-1	TRBJ1-5	CASSQDSRQPQHF
TRBV5-6	TRBJ2-5	CASSLALRGQYF
TRBV6-4	TRBJ2-5	CAGPDRASEEREFIEGTQYF
TRBV9	TRBJ2-3	CASSARPITGPRDTQYF